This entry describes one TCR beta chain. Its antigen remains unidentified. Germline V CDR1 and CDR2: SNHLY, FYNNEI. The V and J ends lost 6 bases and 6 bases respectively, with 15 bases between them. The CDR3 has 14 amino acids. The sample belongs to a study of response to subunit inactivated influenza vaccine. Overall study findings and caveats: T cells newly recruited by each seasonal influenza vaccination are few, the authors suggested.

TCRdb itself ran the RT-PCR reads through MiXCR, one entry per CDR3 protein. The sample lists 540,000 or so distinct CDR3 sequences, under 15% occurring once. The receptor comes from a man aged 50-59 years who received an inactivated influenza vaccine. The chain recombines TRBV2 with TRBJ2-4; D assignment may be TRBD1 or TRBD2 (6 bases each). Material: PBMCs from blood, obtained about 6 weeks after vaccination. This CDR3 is CASRPDEGGNIQYF. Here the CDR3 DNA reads TGTGCCAGCAGACCCGACGAGGGGGGAAACATTCAGTACTTC.